These 5 T cell receptor beta chains were sequenced from one sample in a study of T cell changes during pregnancy in multiple sclerosis. Sequencing was performed with immunoSEQ multiplex PCR; in TCRdb, only in-frame clones are kept and a portion is missing. This table has approximately 40,000 clones, about 92% appearing once. Sample: peripheral blood. All receptors derive from a female donor with multiple sclerosis, enrolled in a pregnancy study.

The chain uses TRBV19 and TRBJ2-1; D possibly matches TRBD1 or TRBD2 (5 bases each). Trimming cost V 5 bases and J 9 bases, with 17 bases left between them. From germline, CDR1 is LNHDA and CDR2 SQIVND (reference sequence). This CDR3 is built from 14 residues. CDR3 residues: CASSGFAIGTEQFF. For the CDR3, the DNA is TGTGCCAGTAGTGGATTTGCAATCGGGACTGAGCAGTTCTTC.

Of note for this clone: At the DNA level, this CDR3 is encoded by other sequences in the same sample as well. V and J are TRBV4-2 and TRBJ2-2; unclear D gene. Trimming pared 6 bases from V and 0 bases from J, leaving 14 bases between. Germline CDR1 and CDR2: LGHNA and YNFKEQ. The CDR3 runs to 16 residues. The CDR3: CASSLTGGPNTGELFF. CDR3 in DNA: TGTGCCAGCAGTTTGACTGGCGGACCGAACACCGGGGAGCTGTTTTTT.

The chain combines TRBV7-9 with TRBJ2-7, with a tentative D call TRBD2 (5 bases). The ends were cut back, 3 bases at V and 3 bases at J, with 15 bases in the middle. This CDR3 is built from 15 residues. Germline assignment: CDR1 SEHNR and CDR2 FQNEAQ (reference sequence). In DNA, the CDR3 is TGTGCCAGCAGCTTGGAGACGGACTTCCTCTACGAGCAGTACTTC. It is translated as CASSLETDFLYEQYF. Full variable domain (outside the CDR3, taken from reference TRBV7-9 and TRBJ2-7): DTGVSQNPRHKITKRGQNVTFRCDPISEHNRLYWYRQTLGQGPEFLTYFQNEAQLEKSRLLSDRFSAERPKGSFSTLEIQRTEQGDSAMYLCASSLETDFLYEQYFGPGTRLTVT.

This chain connects TRBV9 to TRBJ2-5; D remains unclear. Trimming removed 1 base at V and 1 base at J, with 8 bases between. The CDR3 totals 14 residues. Germline lookup yields CDR1 SGDLS and CDR2 YYNGEE. The CDR3 coding sequence is TGTGCCAGCAGCGTATCCGGCAGCCAAGAGACCCAGTACTTC. Encoded protein: CASSVSGSQETQYF.

This rearrangement joins TRBV5-4 to TRBJ2-1; no firm D call. Germline loops: CDR1 SGHNT, CDR2 YYREEE (reference sequence). V was pared by 2 bases and J by 5 bases, with 2 bases between. This CDR3 has 11 amino acids. The CDR3 protein is CASSFNNEQFF. CDR3 sequence (DNA): TGTGCCAGCAGCTTCAACAATGAGCAGTTCTTC. Together with reference TRBV5-4 and TRBJ2-1, the CDR3 gives the full variable domain: ETGVTQSPTHLIKTRGQQVTLRCSSQSGHNTVSWYQQALGQGPQFIFQYYREEENGRGNFPPRFSGLQFPNYSSELNVNALELDDSALYLCASSFNNEQFFGPGTRLTVL.